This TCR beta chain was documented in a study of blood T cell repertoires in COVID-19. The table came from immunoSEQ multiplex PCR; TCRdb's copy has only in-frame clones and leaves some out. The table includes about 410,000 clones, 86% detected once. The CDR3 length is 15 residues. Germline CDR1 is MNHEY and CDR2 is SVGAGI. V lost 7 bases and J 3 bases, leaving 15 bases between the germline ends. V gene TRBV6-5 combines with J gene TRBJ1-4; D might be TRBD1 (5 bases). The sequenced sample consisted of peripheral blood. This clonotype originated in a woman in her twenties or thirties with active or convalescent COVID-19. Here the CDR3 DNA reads TGTGCCAGCATCAGGGAATTATCGTCTAATGAAAAACTGTTTTTT. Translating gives CASIRELSSNEKLFF.